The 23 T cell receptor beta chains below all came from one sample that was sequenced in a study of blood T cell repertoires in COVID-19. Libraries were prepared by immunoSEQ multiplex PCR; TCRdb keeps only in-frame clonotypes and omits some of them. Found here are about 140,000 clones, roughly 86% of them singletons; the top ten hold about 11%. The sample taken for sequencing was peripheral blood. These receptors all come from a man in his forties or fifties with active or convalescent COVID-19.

CDR3 amino acids: CASRGTSWKLFF. The CDR3 DNA reads TGTGCCAGCAGGGGGACTTCTTGGAAACTGTTTTTT. The V and J genes are TRBV28 and TRBJ1-4; tentative D call: TRBD1 (5 bases). V was clipped by 6 bases and J by 11 bases, with 13 bases between them. CDR1 is MDHEN, CDR2 SYDVKM, per germline. This CDR3 spans 12 amino acids.

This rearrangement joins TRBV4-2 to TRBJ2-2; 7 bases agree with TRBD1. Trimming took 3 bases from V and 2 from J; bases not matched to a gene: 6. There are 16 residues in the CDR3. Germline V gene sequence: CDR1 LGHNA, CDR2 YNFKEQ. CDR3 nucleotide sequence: TGTGCCAGCAGCCAGCTAGGGGGCCGAAACACCGGGGAGCTGTTTTTT. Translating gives CASSQLGGRNTGELFF.

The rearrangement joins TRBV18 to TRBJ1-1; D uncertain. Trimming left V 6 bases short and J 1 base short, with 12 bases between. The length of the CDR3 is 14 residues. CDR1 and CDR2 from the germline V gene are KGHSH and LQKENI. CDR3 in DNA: TGTGCCAGCTCCCACTACCGGGAGAACACTGAAGCTTTCTTT. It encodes CASSHYRENTEAFF.

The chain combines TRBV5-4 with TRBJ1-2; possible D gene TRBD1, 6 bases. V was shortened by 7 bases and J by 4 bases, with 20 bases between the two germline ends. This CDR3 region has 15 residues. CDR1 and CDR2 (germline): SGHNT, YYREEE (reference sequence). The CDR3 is CASRSWAGASYGYTF. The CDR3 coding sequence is TGTGCCAGCCGTTCGTGGGCAGGGGCTAGCTATGGCTACACCTTC.

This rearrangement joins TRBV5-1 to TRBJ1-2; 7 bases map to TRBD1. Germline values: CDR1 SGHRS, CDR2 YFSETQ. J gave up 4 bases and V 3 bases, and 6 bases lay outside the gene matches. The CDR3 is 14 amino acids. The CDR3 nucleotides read TGCGCCAGCAGCTCAACCGGGACAGCCTATGGCTACACCTTC. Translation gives CASSSTGTAYGYTF.

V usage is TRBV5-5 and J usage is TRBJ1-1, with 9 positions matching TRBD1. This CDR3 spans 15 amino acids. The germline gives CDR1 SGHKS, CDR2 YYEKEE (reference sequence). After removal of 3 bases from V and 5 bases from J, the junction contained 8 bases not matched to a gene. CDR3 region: CASSSGTGLGTEAFF. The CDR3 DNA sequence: TGTGCCAGCAGCTCGGGGACAGGGTTGGGGACTGAAGCTTTCTTT.

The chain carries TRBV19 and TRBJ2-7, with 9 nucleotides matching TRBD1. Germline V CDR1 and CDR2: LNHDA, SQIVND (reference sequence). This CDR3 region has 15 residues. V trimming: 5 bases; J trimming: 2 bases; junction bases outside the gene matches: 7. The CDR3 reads CASSGGTGRTYEQYF. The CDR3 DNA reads TGTGCCAGTAGTGGGGGGACAGGGAGGACCTACGAGCAGTACTTC. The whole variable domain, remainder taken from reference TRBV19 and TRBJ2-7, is DGGITQSPKYLFRKEGQNVTLSCEQNLNHDAMYWYRQDPGQGLRLIYYSQIVNDFQKGDIAEGYSVSREKKESFPLTVTSAQKNPTAFYLCASSGGTGRTYEQYFGPGTRLTVT.

The CDR3 DNA sequence: TGTGCCAGCAGCCAAGATTCCGGACAGGGGGCGCGGGATGGCTACACCTTC. Encoded protein: CASSQDSGQGARDGYTF. The chain recombines TRBV3-1 (or the pseudogene TRBV3-2) with TRBJ1-2; 11 positions agree with TRBD1. There are 17 residues in the CDR3. Germline CDR1 is LGHDT and CDR2 is YNNKEL (reference sequence). V trimming: 0 bases; J trimming: 6 bases; junction bases outside the gene matches: 9.

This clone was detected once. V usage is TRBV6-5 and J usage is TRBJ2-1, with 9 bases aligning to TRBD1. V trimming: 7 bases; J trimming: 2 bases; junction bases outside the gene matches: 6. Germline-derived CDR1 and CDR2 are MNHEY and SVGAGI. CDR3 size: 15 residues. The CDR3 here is CASTADRGAYNEQFF. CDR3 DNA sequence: TGTGCCAGCACCGCGGACAGGGGAGCCTACAATGAGCAGTTCTTC.

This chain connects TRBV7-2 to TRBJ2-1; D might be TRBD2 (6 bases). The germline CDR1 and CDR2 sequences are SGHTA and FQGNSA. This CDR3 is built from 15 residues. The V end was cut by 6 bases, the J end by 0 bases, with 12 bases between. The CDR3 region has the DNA TGTGCCAGCAGTAATGGGGGGAGCTCCTACAATGAGCAGTTCTTC. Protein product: CASSNGGSSYNEQFF.

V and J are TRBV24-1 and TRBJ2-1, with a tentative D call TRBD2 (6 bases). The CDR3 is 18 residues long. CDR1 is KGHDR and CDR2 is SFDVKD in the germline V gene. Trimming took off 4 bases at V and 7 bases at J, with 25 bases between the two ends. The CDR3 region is CATSDRSGWDWRGNEQFF. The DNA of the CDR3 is TGTGCCACCAGTGACCGCTCGGGGTGGGACTGGCGTGGGAATGAGCAGTTCTTC.

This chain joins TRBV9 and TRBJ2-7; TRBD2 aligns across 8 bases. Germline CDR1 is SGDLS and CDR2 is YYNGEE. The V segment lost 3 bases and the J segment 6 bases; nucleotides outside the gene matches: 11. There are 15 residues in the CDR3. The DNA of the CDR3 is TGTGCCAGCAGCGCTCACCCGGGACTAGGTGGCGAGCAGTACTTC. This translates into CASSAHPGLGGEQYF.

Here the CDR3 DNA reads TGTGCCTCGCGTTTAGGACACTCGTCCTACGAGCAGTACTTC. Its protein product is CASRLGHSSYEQYF. J is TRBJ2-7 and V is TRBV11-2, with D tentatively TRBD1 (5 bases). Germline V gene sequence: CDR1 SGHAT, CDR2 FQNNGV. V shed 11 bases and J shed 1 base, with 18 bases lying between them. The CDR3 consists of 14 residues. The full variable domain, completed using reference TRBV11-2 and TRBJ2-7, is EAGVAQSPRYKIIEKRQSVAFWCNPISGHATLYWYQQILGQGPKLLIQFQNNGVVDDSQLPKDRFSAERLKGVDSTLKIQPAKLEDSAVYLCASRLGHSSYEQYFGPGTRLTVT.

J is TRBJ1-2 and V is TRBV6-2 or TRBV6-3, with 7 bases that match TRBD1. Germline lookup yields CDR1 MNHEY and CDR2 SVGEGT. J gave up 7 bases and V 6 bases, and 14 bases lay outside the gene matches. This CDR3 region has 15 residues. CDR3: CASSPRDSGLSGYTF. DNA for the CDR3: TGTGCCAGCAGCCCTCGGGACAGCGGACTCTCTGGCTACACCTTC.

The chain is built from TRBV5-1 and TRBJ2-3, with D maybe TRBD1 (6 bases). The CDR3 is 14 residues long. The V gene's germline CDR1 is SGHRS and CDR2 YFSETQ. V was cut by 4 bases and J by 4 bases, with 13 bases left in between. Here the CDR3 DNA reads TGCGCCAGCAGCCAACAGGGTGGGTCAGATACGCAGTATTTT. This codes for CASSQQGGSDTQYF.

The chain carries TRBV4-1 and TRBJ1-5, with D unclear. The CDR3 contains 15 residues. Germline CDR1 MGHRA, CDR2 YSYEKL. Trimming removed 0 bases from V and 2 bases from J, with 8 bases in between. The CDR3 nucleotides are TGCGCCAGCAGCCAAGATCCAGAACGCAATCAGCCCCAGCATTTT. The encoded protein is CASSQDPERNQPQHF.

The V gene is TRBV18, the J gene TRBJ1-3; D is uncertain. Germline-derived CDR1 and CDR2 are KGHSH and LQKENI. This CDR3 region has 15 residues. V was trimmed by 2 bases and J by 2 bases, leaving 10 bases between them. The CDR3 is CASSPYSITGNTIYF. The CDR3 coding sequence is TGTGCCAGCTCACCATACAGTATAACTGGAAACACCATATATTTT.

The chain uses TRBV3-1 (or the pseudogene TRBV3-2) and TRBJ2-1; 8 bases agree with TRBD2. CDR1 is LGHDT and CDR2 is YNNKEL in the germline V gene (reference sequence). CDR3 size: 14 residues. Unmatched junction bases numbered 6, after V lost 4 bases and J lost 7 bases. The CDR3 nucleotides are TGTGCCAGCAGCCCCAGCGGGAGACGTAATGAGCAGTTCTTC. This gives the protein CASSPSGRRNEQFF.

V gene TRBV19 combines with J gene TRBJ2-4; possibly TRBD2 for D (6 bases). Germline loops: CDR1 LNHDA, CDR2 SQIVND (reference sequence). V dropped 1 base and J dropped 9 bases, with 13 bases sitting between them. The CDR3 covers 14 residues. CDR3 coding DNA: TGTGCCAGTAGTATAGGTATATCCGGGGGCATTCAGTACTTC. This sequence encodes CASSIGISGGIQYF.

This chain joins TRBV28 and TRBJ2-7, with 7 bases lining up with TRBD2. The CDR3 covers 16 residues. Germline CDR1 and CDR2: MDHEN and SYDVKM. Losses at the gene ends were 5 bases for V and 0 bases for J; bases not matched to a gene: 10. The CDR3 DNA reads TGTGCCAGCAGTCCCCTTAGCGGGTACACCTCCTACGAGCAGTACTTC. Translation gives CASSPLSGYTSYEQYF.

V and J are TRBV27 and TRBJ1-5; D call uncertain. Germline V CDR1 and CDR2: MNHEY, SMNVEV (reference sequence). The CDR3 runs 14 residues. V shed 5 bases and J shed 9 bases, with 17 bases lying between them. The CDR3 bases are TGTGCCAGCAGTCGCCCCCGGTCCGGTAGGCCCCAGCATTTT. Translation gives CASSRPRSGRPQHF.

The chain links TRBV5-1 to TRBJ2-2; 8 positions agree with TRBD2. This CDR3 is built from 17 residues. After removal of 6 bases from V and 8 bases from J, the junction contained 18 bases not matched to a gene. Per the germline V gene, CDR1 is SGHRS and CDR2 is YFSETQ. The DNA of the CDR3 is TGCGCCAGCAACTCAAACCCAGCGGGAGCTCCTGGGGGGGAGCTGTTTTTT. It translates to CASNSNPAGAPGGELFF.

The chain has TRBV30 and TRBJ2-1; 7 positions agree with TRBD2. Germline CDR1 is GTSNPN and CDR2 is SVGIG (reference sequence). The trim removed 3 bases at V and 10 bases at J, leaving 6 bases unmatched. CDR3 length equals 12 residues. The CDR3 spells CAWSPSGGEQFF. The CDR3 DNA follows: TGTGCCTGGAGCCCCTCCGGGGGGGAGCAGTTCTTC.